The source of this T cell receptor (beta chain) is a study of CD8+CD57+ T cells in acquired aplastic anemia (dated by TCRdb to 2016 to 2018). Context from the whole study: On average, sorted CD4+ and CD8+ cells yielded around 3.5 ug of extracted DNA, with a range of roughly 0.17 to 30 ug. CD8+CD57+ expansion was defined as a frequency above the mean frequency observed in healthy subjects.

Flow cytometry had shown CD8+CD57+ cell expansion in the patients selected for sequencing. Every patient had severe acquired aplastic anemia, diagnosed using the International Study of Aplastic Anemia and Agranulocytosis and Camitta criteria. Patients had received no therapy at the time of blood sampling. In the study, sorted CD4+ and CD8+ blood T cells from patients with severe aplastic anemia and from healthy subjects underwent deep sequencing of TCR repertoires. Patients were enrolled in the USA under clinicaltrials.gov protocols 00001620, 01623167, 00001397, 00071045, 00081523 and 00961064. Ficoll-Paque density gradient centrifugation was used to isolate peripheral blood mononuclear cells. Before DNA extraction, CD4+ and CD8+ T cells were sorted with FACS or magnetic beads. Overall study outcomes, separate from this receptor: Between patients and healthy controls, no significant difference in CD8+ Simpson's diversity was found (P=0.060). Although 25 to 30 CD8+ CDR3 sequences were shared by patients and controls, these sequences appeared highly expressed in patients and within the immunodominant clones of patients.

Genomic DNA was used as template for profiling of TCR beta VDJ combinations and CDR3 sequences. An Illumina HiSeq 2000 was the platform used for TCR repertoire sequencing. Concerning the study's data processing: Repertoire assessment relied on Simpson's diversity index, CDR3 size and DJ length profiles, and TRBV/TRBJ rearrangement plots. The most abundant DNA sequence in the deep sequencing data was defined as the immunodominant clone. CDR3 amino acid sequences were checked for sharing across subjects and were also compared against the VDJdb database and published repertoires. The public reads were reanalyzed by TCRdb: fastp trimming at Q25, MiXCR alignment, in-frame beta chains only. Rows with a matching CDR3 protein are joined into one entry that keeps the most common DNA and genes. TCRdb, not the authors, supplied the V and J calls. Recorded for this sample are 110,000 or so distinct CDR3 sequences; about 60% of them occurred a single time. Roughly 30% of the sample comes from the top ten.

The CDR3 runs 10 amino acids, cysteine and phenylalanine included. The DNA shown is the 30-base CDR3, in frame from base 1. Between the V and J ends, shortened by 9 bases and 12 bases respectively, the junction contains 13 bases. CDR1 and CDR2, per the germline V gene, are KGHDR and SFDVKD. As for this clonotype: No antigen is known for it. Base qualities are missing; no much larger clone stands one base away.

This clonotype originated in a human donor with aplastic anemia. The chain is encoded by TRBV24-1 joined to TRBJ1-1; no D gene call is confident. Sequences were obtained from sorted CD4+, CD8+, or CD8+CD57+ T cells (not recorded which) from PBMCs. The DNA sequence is TGTGCCACCGACGCCGCCGGGACTTTCTTT. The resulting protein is CATDAAGTFF.